The next 20 T cell receptor beta chains were all read from a single sample in a study of T cell responses to AZD1222 COVID-19 vaccine (dated by TCRdb to about 2021). Library preparation used the immunoSEQ multiplex PCR assay. The table was pulled from immuneACCESS by TCRdb, which kept in-frame rearrangements only. Such tables lose some clones; where checked, under half of the loss comes from unresolved V genes, and the rest has no known cause. The sample table shows about 180,000 clones, and 90% to 95% are seen once. Clones ranked in the top ten supply roughly 1% of the sample. This sample's time point label indicates: about 28 days (+/-7) after the second vaccine dose. Read against the paper, the sample's treatment or condition label means: meningococcal conjugate vaccine given as trial control. Sample: peripheral blood, taken 28 days after the second dose of the MenACWY control vaccine. The receptor set was obtained from an adult who received the MenACWY meningococcal vaccine as a control.

J is TRBJ1-2 and V is TRBV4-1; D unclear. Germline values: CDR1 MGHRA, CDR2 YSYEKL. V was pared by 8 bases and J by 0 bases, with 7 bases between. The CDR3 totals 12 residues. DNA for the CDR3: TGCGCCAGCTCAGCTACTAACTATGGCTACACCTTC. Translating gives CASSATNYGYTF.

In nucleotides, the CDR3 is TGTGCCAGCAGCTTAGCGTCCAACACCATATATTTT. Its protein product is CASSLASNTIYF. The chain has TRBV7-8 and TRBJ1-3, with D unresolved. The germline V gene encodes CDR1 SGHVS and CDR2 FQNEAQ. The CDR3 loop spans 12 amino acids. V lost 0 bases and J 7 bases, leaving 4 bases between the germline ends.

The chain links TRBV19 to TRBJ1-2; tentatively, D is TRBD1 (5 bases). The CDR3 loop spans 14 amino acids. CDR1 LNHDA and CDR2 SQIVND come from the germline V gene (reference sequence). The V gene lost 2 bases and the J gene lost 5 bases, with 12 bases spanning the gap. The CDR3 sequence: CASSITRGHYGYTF. The DNA for the CDR3 is TGTGCCAGTAGTATAACTAGGGGTCATTATGGCTACACCTTC.

V and J are TRBV5-8 and TRBJ1-2; TRBD1 agrees at 8 bases. V lost 9 bases to trimming and J lost 4 bases; unmatched junction nucleotides: 5. The germline V gene has CDR1 SGHTS and CDR2 YDEGEE. The CDR3 sequence is 12 residues long. DNA of the CDR3: TGTGCCATTGGACAGGGTTCCTATGGCTACACCTTC. Amino acids: CAIGQGSYGYTF.

The gene calls are TRBV28 and TRBJ1-1; D gene uncertain. This CDR3 spans 14 amino acids. Germline-derived CDR1 and CDR2 are MDHEN and SYDVKM. Trimming stripped 3 bases from V and 0 bases from J, with 8 bases between. The CDR3 reads CASSFGDMNTEAFF. CDR3 nucleotides: TGTGCCAGCAGTTTTGGGGATATGAACACTGAAGCTTTCTTT.

The gene calls are TRBV2 and TRBJ2-5; 10 bases are shared with TRBD2. The CDR3 has 13 amino acids. Germline V gives CDR1 SNHLY, CDR2 FYNNEI. The V gene end was trimmed by 6 bases and the J gene end by 2 bases; junction bases not matched to a gene: 0. The CDR3 sequence: CASRLAGQETQYF. CDR3 in DNA: TGTGCCAGCAGACTAGCGGGGCAAGAGACCCAGTACTTC.

CDR3 amino acids: CASSPGGGYTEAFF. In DNA, the CDR3 is TGTGCCAGCAGCCCAGGGGGAGGGTACACTGAAGCTTTCTTT. The chain carries TRBV28 and TRBJ1-1; TRBD1 agrees at 7 bases. The CDR3 is 14 residues long. Germline V lookup: CDR1 MDHEN, CDR2 SYDVKM. After removal of 6 bases from V and 3 bases from J, the junction contained 7 bases not matched to a gene.

This clone was counted once. The rearrangement joins TRBV7-2 to TRBJ1-6, with D possibly matching TRBD1 (6 bases). The V gene's germline CDR1 is SGHTA and CDR2 FQGNSA. CDR3 length equals 15 residues. V was trimmed by 1 base and J by 10 bases, leaving 14 bases between them. CDR3 residues: CASSLEGGGLSPLHF. The CDR3 DNA is TGTGCCAGCAGCTTAGAGGGAGGGGGTTTGTCACCCCTCCACTTT.

This chain joins TRBV30 and TRBJ2-5; possible D gene TRBD2, 6 bases. Germline CDR1 is GTSNPN and CDR2 is SVGIG (reference sequence). V was clipped by 1 base and J by 7 bases, with 10 bases between them. The CDR3 loop spans 12 amino acids. DNA for the CDR3: TGTGCCTGGAGTGGGGGCGGGATGACCCAGTACTTC. It is translated as CAWSGGGMTQYF.

V and J are TRBV28 and TRBJ2-1, with 15 bases matching TRBD2. This CDR3 region has 16 residues. From germline, CDR1 is MDHEN and CDR2 SYDVKM. V trimming: 4 bases; J trimming: 7 bases; junction bases outside the gene matches: 5. The CDR3 DNA is TGTGCCAGCAGTTCCCCCGGGACTAGCGGGGGGAATGAGCAGTTCTTC. Its protein is CASSSPGTSGGNEQFF.

The chain couples TRBV2 to TRBJ1-5; D uncertain. V was cut by 1 base and J by 1 base, with 8 bases left in between. The CDR3 totals 15 residues. Germline V gene data show CDR1 as SNHLY and CDR2 as FYNNEI. The CDR3 spells CASSEEGTSNQPQHF. CDR3 DNA sequence: TGTGCCAGCAGTGAAGAGGGAACGAGCAATCAGCCCCAGCATTTT.

The V and J genes are TRBV2 and TRBJ2-3, with 7 nucleotides matching TRBD1. Losses at the gene ends were 5 bases for V and 5 bases for J; bases not matched to a gene: 10. Germline-derived CDR1 and CDR2 are SNHLY and FYNNEI. The CDR3 contains 15 residues. CDR3 DNA: TGTGCCAGCAGTAGATCGACAGGGCCTGAAGATACGCAGTATTTT. Protein: CASSRSTGPEDTQYF.

The chain uses TRBV28 and TRBJ1-6; D ambiguous. This CDR3 is built from 14 residues. Trimming cost V 5 bases and J 5 bases, with 10 bases left between them. Germline loops: CDR1 MDHEN, CDR2 SYDVKM. CDR3 DNA sequence: TGTGCCAGCAGTGTGGCAGTCAATAATTCACCCCTCCACTTT. Its translation is CASSVAVNNSPLHF.

This clone was counted once. As DNA, the CDR3 is TGCGCCAGCAGCCCGGGGACAGACTCTGGAAACACCATATATTTT. Its translation is CASSPGTDSGNTIYF. The chain couples TRBV5-1 to TRBJ1-3; 7 positions agree with TRBD1. The CDR3 has 15 residues. Germline CDR1 reads SGHRS; CDR2 reads YFSETQ. After removal of 4 bases from V and 0 bases from J, the junction contained 4 bases not matched to a gene.

The rearrangement uses TRBV12-3 or TRBV12-4 and TRBJ1-4, with D unresolved. This CDR3 is built from 13 residues. Trimming stripped 5 bases from V and 8 bases from J, with 12 bases between. CDR3 protein: CASSTRRVEKLFF. As DNA, the CDR3 is TGTGCCAGCAGTACCCGGAGGGTCGAAAAACTGTTTTTT.

The rearrangement links TRBV4-1 to TRBJ1-1, with D possibly being TRBD1 (5 bases). The CDR3 runs 15 residues. V was pared by 1 base and J by 4 bases, with 13 bases between. From germline, CDR1 is MGHRA and CDR2 YSYEKL. CDR3 protein: CASSQGSGVGTEAFF. DNA of the CDR3: TGCGCCAGCAGCCAAGGTTCGGGGGTTGGCACTGAAGCTTTCTTT.

The V gene is TRBV5-8, the J gene TRBJ1-1; D gene ambiguous. Germline assignment: CDR1 SGHTS and CDR2 YDEGEE. The CDR3 totals 17 residues. With 3 bases removed from V and 0 bases from J, the gap between germline ends came to 18 bases. This chain's CDR3 is CASSSSWTAIMNTEAFF. CDR3 DNA: TGTGCCAGCAGCTCATCCTGGACCGCAATCATGAACACTGAAGCTTTCTTT.

A single count supports this clone. The V call is TRBV27, the J call TRBJ2-5; no firm D call. Germline V gives CDR1 MNHEY, CDR2 SMNVEV (reference sequence). This CDR3 spans 13 amino acids. Trimming took 5 bases from V and 3 from J, leaving 10 bases between them. CDR3 coding DNA: TGTGCCAGCAGTCCCTTCTCCGAAGAGACCCAGTACTTC. This sequence encodes CASSPFSEETQYF.

In its sample, this clone was seen once. The J gene is TRBJ2-2, the V gene TRBV12-3 or TRBV12-4; no clear D. There are 13 residues in the CDR3. Trimming pared 2 bases from V and 9 bases from J, leaving 10 bases between. The CDR3, as DNA: TGTGCCAGCAGTTTAAGAGGTCGCTGGGAGCTGTTTTTT. Amino acids: CASSLRGRWELFF.

The CDR3: CASSQVAEGAPNQPQHF. Here the CDR3 DNA reads TGTGCCAGCAGCCAAGTCGCGGAAGGGGCCCCTAATCAGCCCCAGCATTTT. This chain joins TRBV3-1 (or the pseudogene TRBV3-2) and TRBJ1-5; D might be TRBD1 (5 bases). Trimming shortened V by 1 base and J by 4 bases, and 17 bases separated the two germline ends. The V gene's germline CDR1 is LGHDT and CDR2 YNNKEL (reference sequence). This CDR3 contains 17 residues.